A single T cell receptor (beta chain) is shown here with its context. Its antigen is undetermined. A junction boundary mismatches the germline segment, possibly from a read error. The entry originates in a study of post-analysis software for immune sequencing data. Findings of the study overall: Compared with controls, patients had more of roughly five TRBV segments, including TRBV5-6, TRBV5-1 and TRBV20-1.

CDR3 size: 13 residues. Germline values: CDR1 SGHRS, CDR2 YFSETQ. Unique molecular identifiers featured in each of the TCR beta cDNA libraries. TCRdb reanalysed the PCR reads using MiXCR and keeps one entry per CDR3 protein. In the table there are around 500,000 distinct CDR3 sequences, roughly 34% of which are singletons. The chain links TRBV5-1 to TRBJ1-4; no definite D call. The receptor was isolated from a girl aged 2 to 17 with multiple sclerosis. The sequenced material came from blood. Here the CDR3 reads CASSLGHPEKRFF. The CDR3 nucleotides are TGCGCCAGCAGCTTGGGCCATCCGGAAAAACGGTTTTTT.